Listed below are T cell receptor beta chains from one sample, sequenced in a study of blood T cell repertoires in COVID-19. Generated by immunoSEQ multiplex PCR, the TCRdb table keeps only in-frame clones and is missing some. The sample shows 100,000 to 150,000 clones, about 81% of them seen only once. Sequenced: peripheral blood. The origin of the receptors is a woman of 80 years or more with acute or convalescent COVID-19. Each CDR3 is given with its conserved first and last residue. Fields, in order: D gene, J gene, CDR3 length, clone size, V gene, CDR3 protein, CDR3 DNA. D genes are given only for firm matches. Clone size is not always given. Where it is, it says once, few, many or a class for expanded clones.

>TRBD2|TRBJ2-2|14|.|TRBV30
CAWSKTSGAGELFF
TGTGCCTGGAGTAAAACCAGCGGGGCCGGGGAGCTGTTTTTT
>.|TRBJ1-2|16|.|TRBV7-2
CASSLGLQALGYGYTF
TGTGCCAGCAGCTTAGGGCTGCAGGCCCTGGGCTATGGCTACACCTTC
>.|TRBJ2-7|13|.|TRBV18
CASSLSGAYEQYF
TGTGCCAGCTCCCTTAGCGGAGCCTACGAGCAGTACTTC
>.|TRBJ1-4|11|.|TRBV6-5
CATSGDEKLFF
TGTGCCACTTCGGGGGATGAAAAACTGTTTTTT
>TRBD1|TRBJ2-2|15|once|TRBV7-2
CASSLGGQGSGELFF
TGTGCCAGCAGCTTAGGGGGACAGGGGTCCGGGGAGCTGTTTTTT
>.|TRBJ1-2|13|.|TRBV12-3/TRBV12-4
CASSLGEVYGYTF
TGTGCCAGCAGTCTCGGGGAAGTCTATGGCTACACCTTC
>.|TRBJ1-2|15|.|TRBV3-1/TRBV3-2
CASSFDGGTNYGYTF
TGTGCCAGCAGCTTCGACGGGGGTACAAACTATGGCTACACCTTC
>TRBD1|TRBJ2-3|17|.|TRBV27
CASSLKSRGREINTQYF
TGTGCCAGCAGTTTAAAGTCGAGGGGGCGCGAGATCAATACGCAGTATTTT
>.|TRBJ2-1|14|.|TRBV18
CASSQSWGANEQFF
TGTGCCAGCTCTCAGAGTTGGGGCGCGAATGAGCAGTTCTTC
>TRBD2|TRBJ2-3|18|once|TRBV19
CASTPRWGVAGAGDTQYF
TGTGCCAGTACCCCCAGGTGGGGGGTAGCGGGGGCAGGAGATACGCAGTATTTT
>TRBD1|TRBJ1-2|15|.|TRBV27
CASSSTDRVRYGYTF
TGTGCCAGCAGTTCCACAGACAGGGTTCGCTATGGCTACACCTTC
>TRBD1|TRBJ1-4|19|.|TRBV4-1
CASSHYRPGQGGPNEKLFF
TGCGCCAGCAGCCATTATAGACCGGGACAGGGTGGGCCTAATGAAAAACTGTTTTTT
>.|TRBJ2-7|14|.|TRBV19
CASSLGVQGDVQYF
TGTGCCAGTAGCTTGGGGGTACAGGGAGATGTGCAGTACTTC
>.|TRBJ1-5|14|.|TRBV7-9
CASSLGGLGQPQHF
TGTGCCAGCAGTCTTGGAGGATTGGGCCAGCCCCAGCATTTT
>.|TRBJ1-2|13|.|TRBV7-2
CASSPQGDYGYTF
TGTGCCAGCAGTCCACAGGGCGACTATGGCTACACCTTC
>TRBD1|TRBJ1-4|14|.|TRBV10-3
CAISSGQDNEKLFF
TGTGCCATCAGTTCGGGACAGGATAATGAAAAACTGTTTTTT
>TRBD1|TRBJ1-2|13|.|TRBV7-2
CASRPTGDYGYTF
TGTGCCAGCAGACCGACAGGGGACTATGGCTACACCTTC